These 21 T cell receptor beta chains share one sample of origin, sequenced in a study of post-analysis software for immune sequencing data. Study-wide findings and caveats: Elevated frequency relative to controls characterized 4 or 5 TRBV segments in patients, TRBV5-6, TRBV5-1 and TRBV20-1 among them.

Their antigens are not known. TCR beta libraries were prepared from cDNA with unique molecular identifiers. One entry per CDR3 protein, called by TCRdb with MiXCR from the PCR reads. The sample yields approximately 630,000 distinct CDR3 sequences, over 45% seen once. The sample was blood. These TCRs come from a girl aged 2 to 10 with multiple sclerosis.

The chain joins TRBV7-6 to TRBJ2-1; TRBD2 might be the D (6 bases). The CDR3 is made up of 17 amino acids. Trimming cost V 5 bases and J 4 bases, with 21 bases left between them. Germline lookup yields CDR1 SGHVS and CDR2 FNYEAQ. Here the CDR3 reads CASSTRGRGKQYNEQFF. The CDR3 nucleotides read TGTGCCAGCAGCACGCGGGGACGGGGGAAACAATACAATGAGCAGTTCTTC.

The chain employs TRBV6-5 and TRBJ2-7; 7 positions agree with TRBD1. The germline CDR1 and CDR2 sequences are MNHEY and SVGAGI. The trim removed 0 bases at V and 0 bases at J, leaving 2 bases unmatched. There are 15 residues in the CDR3. The CDR3 protein is CASSYSGQSSYEQYF. The CDR3 coding sequence is TGTGCCAGCAGTTACTCGGGACAGAGCTCCTACGAGCAGTACTTC.

The rearrangement uses TRBV7-2 and TRBJ2-3; D remains ambiguous. V lost 4 bases, J lost 2 bases, and 10 bases lay in between. Germline assignment: CDR1 SGHTA and CDR2 FQGNSA. The CDR3 contains 14 residues. DNA for the CDR3: TGTGCCAGCAGCTCCATTGGGCACACAGATACGCAGTATTTT. Its translation: CASSSIGHTDTQYF. Looking up the rest from reference TRBV7-2 and TRBJ2-3 gives the full variable domain: GAGVSQSPSNKVTEKGKDVELRCDPISGHTALYWYRQSLGQGLEFLIYFQGNSAPDKSGLPSDRFSAERTGGSVSTLTIQRTQQEDSAVYLCASSSIGHTDTQYFGPGTRLTVL.

This rearrangement joins TRBV7-2 to TRBJ2-7; TRBD2 is a possible D gene (6 bases). The J call may be wrong; the DNA end is better matched by TRBJ2-5. The CDR3 contains 13 residues. Germline V gene sequence: CDR1 SGHTA, CDR2 FQGNSA. CDR3 loop: CASAGGSGETQYF. Written as DNA, the CDR3 is TGTGCCAGCGCCGGAGGGTCGGGAGAGACCCAGTACTTC.

The chain combines TRBV2 with TRBJ2-3; 9 bases align to TRBD1. The V segment lost 6 bases and the J segment 6 bases; nucleotides outside the gene matches: 7. The germline V gene has CDR1 SNHLY and CDR2 FYNNEI. The CDR3 is 14 residues long. Here the CDR3 DNA reads TGTGCCAGCAGCACAGGGGGCAGGAGTGATACGCAGTATTTT. Protein product: CASSTGGRSDTQYF.

This clonotype was counted a few times. V usage is TRBV25-1 and J usage is TRBJ1-2; 9 nucleotides align to TRBD1. Germline V CDR1 and CDR2: MGHDK, SYGVNS. The CDR3 totals 14 residues. The junction had 7 bases not matched to a gene; V was cut back by 6 bases and J by 5 bases. The CDR3 coding sequence is TGTGCCAGCAGCATAACCGGGACAGGGTATGGCTACACCTTC. It codes for CASSITGTGYGYTF.

The chain joins TRBV7-2 to TRBJ2-5; 8 nucleotides line up with TRBD2. The CDR3 consists of 16 residues. With 5 bases clipped from V and 2 bases from J, the junction kept 10 bases outside the gene matches. CDR1 is SGHTA and CDR2 is FQGNSA in the germline V gene. The CDR3 region is CASSRVSGVRQETQYF. CDR3 bases: TGTGCCAGCAGCCGAGTTAGCGGGGTTAGGCAAGAGACCCAGTACTTC.

This clonotype was counted once. The V and J genes are TRBV6-5 and TRBJ2-7; 7 positions agree with TRBD2. The V gene's germline CDR1 is MNHEY and CDR2 SVGAGI. This CDR3 is 13 amino acids long. The V segment lost 7 bases and the J segment 6 bases; nucleotides outside the gene matches: 9. This chain's CDR3 is CASNGLVGGEQYF. The CDR3 nucleotides read TGTGCCAGCAACGGACTAGTCGGGGGCGAGCAGTACTTC.

The chain employs TRBV25-1 and TRBJ1-1; possible D gene TRBD1, 5 bases. V lost 6 bases, J lost 7 bases, and 9 bases lay in between. The V gene's germline CDR1 is MGHDK and CDR2 SYGVNS. The CDR3 runs 11 residues. CDR3 nucleotide sequence: TGTGCCAGCAGCGGGGCATTTGAAGCTTTCTTT. Translation: CASSGAFEAFF. Using reference TRBV25-1 and TRBJ1-1 for the parts outside the CDR3, the full variable domain is EADIYQTPRYLVIGTGKKITLECSQTMGHDKMYWYQQDPGMELHLIHYSYGVNSTEKGDLSSESTVSRIRTEHFPLTLESARPSHTSQYLCASSGAFEAFFGQGTRLTVV.

The chain uses TRBV7-9 and TRBJ1-4; tentatively, D is TRBD1 (5 bases). The CDR3 contains 15 residues. V was pared by 1 base and J by 7 bases, with 13 bases between. Germline lookup yields CDR1 SEHNR and CDR2 FQNEAQ (reference sequence). CDR3 bases: TGTGCCAGCAGCTTAGAGGGAGCAGGGCCTGAAAAACTGTTTTTT. It is translated as CASSLEGAGPEKLFF.

CDR3 loop: CATSDLQVRDVLNQPQHF. The CDR3 DNA reads TGTGCCACCAGTGATTTGCAGGTTCGGGACGTCCTAAATCAGCCCCAGCATTTT. The chain has TRBV24-1 and TRBJ1-5, with D possibly matching TRBD1 (5 bases). V was shortened by 0 bases and J by 4 bases, with 18 bases between the two germline ends. This CDR3 spans 18 amino acids. CDR1 and CDR2 from the germline V gene are KGHDR and SFDVKD.

This rearrangement joins TRBV5-4 to TRBJ2-1; TRBD2 aligns across 8 bases. The CDR3 extends over 16 amino acids. Trimming removed 4 bases from V and 4 bases from J; junction bases left unmatched: 10. Germline values: CDR1 SGHNT, CDR2 YYREEE (reference sequence). CDR3 in amino acids: CASSPPGGLLYNEQFF. The CDR3 nucleotides read TGTGCCAGCAGCCCCCCGGGAGGGCTCTTATACAATGAGCAGTTCTTC.

The genes are TRBV20-1 and TRBJ2-1; 9 bases line up with TRBD1. Unmatched junction bases numbered 6, after V lost 2 bases and J lost 7 bases. The CDR3 has 14 residues. Per germline, CDR1 DFQATT and CDR2 SNEGSKA (reference sequence). The CDR3 sequence is CSARTGQGGNEQFF. Written as DNA, the CDR3 is TGCAGTGCTAGAACGGGACAGGGAGGGAATGAGCAGTTCTTC.

The rearrangement links TRBV6-2 or TRBV6-3 to TRBJ2-1; weak D call: TRBD2 (6 bases). V was shortened by 7 bases and J by 2 bases, with 18 bases between the two germline ends. CDR1 and CDR2 (germline): MNHEY, SVGEGT. CDR3 length: 16 amino acids. CDR3 protein: CASISPGRTTYNEQFF. In DNA, the CDR3 is TGTGCCAGCATCTCCCCAGGGAGGACTACCTACAATGAGCAGTTCTTC.

This chain joins TRBV20-1 and TRBJ1-4; the D is unclear. CDR3 length: 13 residues. Germline lookup yields CDR1 DFQATT and CDR2 SNEGSKA (reference sequence). Between the trimmed V and J ends, which lost 6 bases and 5 bases, there was a span of 13 bases. The CDR3 coding sequence is TGCAGTGCAGAAGATCCCCAGAATGAAAAACTGTTTTTT. Its translation: CSAEDPQNEKLFF.

This clonotype was detected only once. The V gene is TRBV20-1, the J gene TRBJ1-2, with 9 bases lining up with TRBD1. Trimming cost V 6 bases and J 4 bases; bases outside gene matches: 6. Per the germline V gene, CDR1 is DFQATT and CDR2 is SNEGSKA (reference sequence). The CDR3 covers 13 residues. The CDR3 loop is CSAGQGQGYGYTF. As DNA, the CDR3 is TGCAGTGCCGGACAGGGGCAGGGCTATGGCTACACCTTC.

The chain links TRBV7-2 to TRBJ1-6; D unresolved. The V end lost 7 bases, the J end lost 5 bases, and 18 bases lay between the germline ends. CDR3 length: 16 residues. Per germline, CDR1 SGHTA and CDR2 FQGNSA. Here the CDR3 reads CASTRVGNLNNSPLHF. CDR3 bases: TGTGCCAGCACCCGCGTCGGGAACTTGAATAATTCACCCCTCCACTTT.

V and J are TRBV12-3 or TRBV12-4 and TRBJ1-1, with D maybe TRBD1 (5 bases). V lost 5 bases, J lost 4 bases, and 17 bases lay in between. CDR3 size: 15 residues. In DNA, the CDR3 is TGTGCCAGCAGTCTCAAAGGGGCCCCGATCACTGAAGCTTTCTTT. Translation: CASSLKGAPITEAFF.

Points on this clonotype: The junction and the germline gene differ at one end; a read error may be behind it. The chain recombines TRBV7-7 with TRBJ2-3, with no clear D. Germline CDR1 SSHAT, CDR2 FNYEAQ (reference sequence). The CDR3 covers 13 residues. Here the CDR3 reads CASSFGESNTQYF. The CDR3 nucleotides are TGTGCTAGCAGCTTTGGAGAGTCCAATACGCAGTATTTT.

This clonotype was detected a few times. J is TRBJ1-2 and V is TRBV4-2; D not certain. Trimming shortened V by 1 base and J by 3 bases, and 18 bases separated the two germline ends. The CDR3 sequence is 17 residues long. CDR1 is LGHNA and CDR2 is YNFKEQ in the germline V gene. CDR3 protein: CASSQGITAQPHYGYTF. CDR3 in DNA: TGTGCCAGCAGCCAAGGAATAACGGCCCAACCCCACTATGGCTACACCTTC.

This clonotype has a single count. A read error may produce the germline difference seen at one junction end. The chain carries TRBV20-1 and TRBJ1-2; 10 positions match TRBD1. This CDR3 has 13 amino acids. Germline CDR1 DFQATT, CDR2 SNEGSKA (reference sequence). CDR3 loop: CSAGDRGNCGYTF. The CDR3 DNA is TGCAGTGCCGGGGACAGGGGAAACTGTGGCTACACCTTC.